The 7 T cell receptor beta chains below were found in one sample sequenced in a study of cytomegalovirus exposure and HLA in healthy donors. PCR used 60 Vbeta primers and 13 Jbeta primers. Profiling relied on immunoSEQ multiplex PCR, and the TCRdb table lists in-frame clones only, not all of them. This sample has approximately 120,000 clones; about 79% occur once, and the top ten carry around 3%. The sample was PBMCs. The receptor set was obtained from a woman between 45 and 60 years old in good health and CMV-seronegative.

V usage is TRBV5-6 and J usage is TRBJ2-7, with a weak D call TRBD1 (7 bases). The CDR3 extends over 13 amino acids. The V and J ends lost 2 bases and 6 bases respectively, with 12 bases between them. Germline V CDR1 and CDR2: SGHDT, YYEEEE. The CDR3 reads CASSFGQGGEQYF. The CDR3 coding sequence is TGTGCCAGCAGCTTTGGTCAGGGGGGCGAGCAGTACTTC.

The V gene is TRBV28, the J gene TRBJ1-2; a weak D match, TRBD1 (5 bases). Per the germline V gene, CDR1 is MDHEN and CDR2 is SYDVKM. V dropped 5 bases and J dropped 7 bases, with 26 bases sitting between them. The CDR3 extends over 17 amino acids. CDR3 sequence: CASSSLGASDYYGGYTF. Written as DNA, the CDR3 is TGTGCCAGCAGTAGCCTTGGGGCTTCGGATTATTATGGTGGCTACACCTTC.

This clone was counted a few times. This chain links TRBV11-3 with TRBJ2-1; D is possibly TRBD1 (5 bases). The CDR3 contains 13 residues. The V gene's germline CDR1 is SGHNT and CDR2 YENEEA. Trimming cost V 0 bases and J 10 bases, with 10 bases left between them. CDR3 in amino acids: CASSLEGLGEQFF. As DNA, the CDR3 is TGTGCCAGCAGCTTAGAGGGGCTGGGCGAGCAGTTCTTC.

V is TRBV18 and J is TRBJ1-2; 9 nucleotides align to TRBD1. The germline CDR1 and CDR2 sequences are KGHSH and LQKENI. V was clipped by 4 bases and J by 6 bases; unmatched bases: 12. The CDR3 contains 16 residues. The CDR3 region has the DNA TGTGCCAGCTCACTAACAGGAACAGGGGGCTTGGATGGCTACACCTTC. It specifies CASSLTGTGGLDGYTF.

CDR3 nucleotide sequence: TGTGCCAGCAGCTTAAGACTTACCTACGAGCAGTACTTC. Its protein is CASSLRLTYEQYF. This sequence joins TRBV7-2 and TRBJ2-7; D is uncertain. CDR3 length: 13 residues. Germline values: CDR1 SGHTA, CDR2 FQGNSA. V lost 2 bases and J 2 bases, leaving 7 bases between the germline ends.

The chain joins TRBV7-8 to TRBJ2-1; D ambiguous. The CDR3 runs 13 residues. From germline, CDR1 is SGHVS and CDR2 FQNEAQ. Deletions cut 3 bases from V and 8 bases from J, with 11 bases between. The CDR3 bases are TGTGCCAGCAGCTTTTTGGAGTACCATGAGCAGTTCTTC. The encoded protein is CASSFLEYHEQFF.

This rearrangement joins TRBV9 to TRBJ2-1; 10 bases are a match to TRBD2. Germline V gene sequence: CDR1 SGDLS, CDR2 YYNGEE. V shed 1 base, J shed 6 bases, and the junction held 16 bases outside the gene matches. This CDR3 is built from 19 residues. The CDR3 protein is CASSVRPGASGSRSNEQFF. In DNA form, the CDR3 reads TGTGCCAGCAGCGTACGGCCCGGGGCTAGCGGGAGCCGGTCCAATGAGCAGTTCTTC.